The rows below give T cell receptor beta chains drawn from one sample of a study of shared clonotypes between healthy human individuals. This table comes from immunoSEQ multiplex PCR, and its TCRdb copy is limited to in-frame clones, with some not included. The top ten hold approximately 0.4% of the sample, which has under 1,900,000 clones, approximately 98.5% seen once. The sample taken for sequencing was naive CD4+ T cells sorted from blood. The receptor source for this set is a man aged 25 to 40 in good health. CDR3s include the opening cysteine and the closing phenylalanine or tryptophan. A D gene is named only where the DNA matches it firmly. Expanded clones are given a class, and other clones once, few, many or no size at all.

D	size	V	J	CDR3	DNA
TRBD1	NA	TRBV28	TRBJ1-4	CASSYGTGGNEKLFF	TGTGCCAGCAGTTACGGGACAGGGGGCAATGAAAAACTGTTTTTT
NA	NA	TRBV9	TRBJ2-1	CASTVDGADYNEQFF	TGTGCCAGCACCGTAGACGGCGCGGATTACAATGAGCAGTTCTTC
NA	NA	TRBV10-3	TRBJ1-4	CAISDSATNEKLFF	TGTGCCATCAGTGACTCGGCAACTAATGAAAAACTGTTTTTT
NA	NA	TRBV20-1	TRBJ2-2	CSARITGELFF	TGCAGTGCTAGAATCACCGGGGAGCTGTTTTTT
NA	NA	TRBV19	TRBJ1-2	CATSFWGGDYGYTF	TGTGCCACCTCGTTTTGGGGGGGCGACTATGGCTACACCTTC
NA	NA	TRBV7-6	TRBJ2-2	CASSFNGGVNTGELFF	TGTGCCAGCAGTTTTAATGGCGGGGTAAACACCGGGGAGCTGTTTTTT
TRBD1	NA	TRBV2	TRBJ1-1	CASNTDRVVAFF	TGTGCCAGCAACACGGACAGGGTTGTAGCTTTCTTT
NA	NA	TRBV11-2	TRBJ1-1	CASSLARGTEAFF	TGTGCCAGCAGCTTAGCGAGGGGCACTGAAGCTTTCTTT
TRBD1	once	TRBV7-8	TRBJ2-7	CASSLAGQGHSSYEQYF	TGTGCCAGCAGCTTAGCGGGACAGGGGCATTCCTCCTACGAGCAGTACTTC
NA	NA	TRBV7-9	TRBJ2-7	CASSLALGEQYF	TGTGCCAGCAGCTTAGCGTTAGGCGAGCAGTACTTC
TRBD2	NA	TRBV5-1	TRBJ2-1	CASTSLASGSLNEQFF	TGCGCCAGCACCTCCCTGGCTAGCGGGAGTCTGAATGAGCAGTTCTTC
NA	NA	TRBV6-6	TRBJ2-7	CASSYSSSYEQYF	TGTGCCAGCAGTTACAGTAGCTCCTACGAGCAGTACTTC
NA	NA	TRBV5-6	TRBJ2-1	CASSFRAPNEQFF	TGTGCCAGCAGCTTCCGGGCACCAAATGAGCAGTTCTTC
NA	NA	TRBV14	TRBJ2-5	CASSQQNHYQETQYF	TGTGCCAGCAGCCAGCAGAATCACTACCAAGAGACCCAGTACTTC